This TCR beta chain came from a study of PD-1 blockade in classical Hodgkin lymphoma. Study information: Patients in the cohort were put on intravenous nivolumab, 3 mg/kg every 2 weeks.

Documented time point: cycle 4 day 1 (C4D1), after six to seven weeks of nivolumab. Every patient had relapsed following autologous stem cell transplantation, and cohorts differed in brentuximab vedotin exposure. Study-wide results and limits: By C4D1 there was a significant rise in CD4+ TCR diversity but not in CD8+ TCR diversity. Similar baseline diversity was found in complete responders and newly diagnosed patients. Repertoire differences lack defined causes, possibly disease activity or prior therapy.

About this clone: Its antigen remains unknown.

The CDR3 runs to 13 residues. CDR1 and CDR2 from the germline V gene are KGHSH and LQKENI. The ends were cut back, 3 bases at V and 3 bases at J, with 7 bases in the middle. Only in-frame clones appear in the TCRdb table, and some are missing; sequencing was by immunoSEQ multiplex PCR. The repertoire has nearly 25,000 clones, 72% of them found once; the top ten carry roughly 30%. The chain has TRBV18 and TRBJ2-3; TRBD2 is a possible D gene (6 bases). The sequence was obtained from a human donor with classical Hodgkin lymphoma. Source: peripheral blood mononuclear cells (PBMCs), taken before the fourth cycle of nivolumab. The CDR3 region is CASSPGGTDTQYF. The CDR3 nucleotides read TGTGCCAGCTCACCCGGAGGGACAGATACGCAGTATTTT.